These 21 T cell receptor beta chains were all obtained from the same sample, sequenced in a study of T cell changes during pregnancy in multiple sclerosis. Assay: immunoSEQ multiplex PCR; the TCRdb copy retains only in-frame clones and omits some. The sample lists approximately 87,000 clones; about 90% were seen once. Sequenced material: CD4+ T cells from peripheral blood mononuclear cells, taken in the second trimester of pregnancy. These receptors all stem from a female donor with multiple sclerosis, enrolled in a pregnancy study.

The chain couples TRBV4-3 to TRBJ1-6, with 7 bases aligning to TRBD1. This CDR3 region has 17 residues. Germline V gives CDR1 LGHNA, CDR2 YSLEER. Trimming removed 0 bases from V and 6 bases from J; junction bases left unmatched: 8. CDR3 in DNA: TGCGCCAGCAGCCAAGATGCGGGGACAGCTCCTAATTCACCCCTCCACTTT. Residues: CASSQDAGTAPNSPLHF.

The genes are TRBV15 and TRBJ1-1; D remains unclear. The V gene lost 2 bases and the J gene lost 1 base, with 8 bases spanning the gap. Germline-derived CDR1 and CDR2 are LNHNV and YYDKDF (reference sequence). The CDR3 is made up of 14 amino acids. The CDR3 reads CATSRSPRNTEAFF. The CDR3 DNA reads as TGTGCCACCAGCAGAAGCCCAAGGAACACTGAAGCTTTCTTT.

The V call is TRBV19, the J call TRBJ1-2; a weak D match, TRBD1 (5 bases). The CDR3 is made up of 14 amino acids. CDR1 and CDR2 (germline): LNHDA, SQIVND (reference sequence). Trimming stripped 6 bases from V and 10 bases from J, with 21 bases between. In DNA, the CDR3 is TGTGCCAGTAGGCGGACGACAGCGTTTCCGGACTACACCTTC. This sequence encodes CASRRTTAFPDYTF. Drawing the rest from reference TRBV19 and TRBJ1-2, the complete variable domain is DGGITQSPKYLFRKEGQNVTLSCEQNLNHDAMYWYRQDPGQGLRLIYYSQIVNDFQKGDIAEGYSVSREKKESFPLTVTSAQKNPTAFYLCASRRTTAFPDYTFGSGTRLTVV.

The chain is built from TRBV9 and TRBJ1-2; possible D gene TRBD1, 6 bases. The germline CDR1 and CDR2 sequences are SGDLS and YYNGEE. This CDR3 has 15 amino acids. V lost 4 bases to trimming and J lost 0 bases, with 13 bases between them. The CDR3 loop is CASSPRDTTNYGYTF. In nucleotides, the CDR3 is TGTGCCAGCAGCCCCCGGGACACCACTAACTATGGCTACACCTTC.

Here the CDR3 reads CASSLSQNYGYTF. CDR3 DNA sequence: TGTGCCAGCAGCTTATCCCAGAACTATGGCTACACCTTC. The chain has TRBV7-9 and TRBJ1-2; unclear D gene. The germline V gene encodes CDR1 SEHNR and CDR2 FQNEAQ (reference sequence). The length of the CDR3 is 13 residues. Trimming stripped 2 bases from V and 2 bases from J, with 6 bases between. Complete variable domain (other parts from reference TRBV7-9 and TRBJ1-2): DTGVSQNPRHKITKRGQNVTFRCDPISEHNRLYWYRQTLGQGPEFLTYFQNEAQLEKSRLLSDRFSAERPKGSFSTLEIQRTEQGDSAMYLCASSLSQNYGYTFGSGTRLTVV.

The rearrangement uses TRBV6-5 and TRBJ2-2; no firm D call. V was shortened by 4 bases and J by 2 bases, with 11 bases between the two germline ends. This CDR3 is built from 15 residues. In germline, CDR1 is MNHEY, CDR2 SVGAGI. As DNA, the CDR3 is TGTGCCAGCAGTTCACCGGGTCATAACACCGGGGAGCTGTTTTTT. Protein sequence: CASSSPGHNTGELFF.

The V call is TRBV5-5, the J call TRBJ1-1; a possible D gene is TRBD1 (5 bases). CDR3 length equals 14 residues. Deletions cut 3 bases from V and 4 bases from J, with 13 bases between. CDR1 is SGHKS and CDR2 is YYEKEE in the germline V gene (reference sequence). CDR3 nucleotide sequence: TGTGCCAGCAGCTACCAAACAGGTCTCACTGAAGCTTTCTTT. It translates to CASSYQTGLTEAFF.

The chain recombines TRBV7-2 with TRBJ2-7; D may be TRBD1 (6 bases). This CDR3 has 16 amino acids. Trimming took off 3 bases at V and 3 bases at J, with 18 bases between the two ends. CDR1 is SGHTA and CDR2 is FQGNSA in the germline V gene. The CDR3 loop reads CASSLSVFGTFYEQYF. For the CDR3, the DNA is TGTGCCAGCAGCTTGTCGGTTTTCGGGACATTCTACGAGCAGTACTTC.

This clone has just one count. The chain recombines TRBV7-8 with TRBJ2-1; TRBD2 aligns across 11 bases. Trimming cost V 3 bases and J 10 bases; bases outside gene matches: 5. CDR3 length: 14 amino acids. CDR1 and CDR2 from the germline V gene are SGHVS and FQNEAQ. The CDR3 reads CASSFLAGGGEQFF. The CDR3 DNA reads TGTGCCAGCAGCTTCCTAGCGGGAGGCGGGGAGCAGTTCTTC.

The chain joins TRBV14 to TRBJ1-1; D gene unclear. From germline, CDR1 is SGHDN and CDR2 FVKESK. There are 15 residues in the CDR3. The germline V and J ends were trimmed by 4 bases and 0 bases, with 12 bases remaining between them. The CDR3: CASSLAGLMNTEAFF. The CDR3 nucleotides are TGTGCCAGCAGCCTTGCGGGGTTAATGAACACTGAAGCTTTCTTT. Full variable domain (outside the CDR3, taken from reference TRBV14 and TRBJ1-1): EAGVTQFPSHSVIEKGQTVTLRCDPISGHDNLYWYRRVMGKEIKFLLHFVKESKQDESGMPNNRFLAERTGGTYSTLKVQPAELEDSGVYFCASSLAGLMNTEAFFGQGTRLTVV.

The chain employs TRBV27 and TRBJ1-2, with TRBD1 matching over 10 bases. The junction had 3 bases not matched to a gene; V was cut back by 6 bases and J by 5 bases. Germline V gene lookup returns CDR1 MNHEY and CDR2 SMNVEV (reference sequence). The CDR3 has 13 amino acids. The CDR3, as DNA: TGTGCCAGCAGCCGGGACAGGGGTTATGGCTACACCTTC. It specifies CASSRDRGYGYTF.

This rearrangement joins TRBV29-1 to TRBJ2-7, with 13 bases matching TRBD2. CDR3 length equals 16 residues. V was pared by 5 bases and J by 4 bases, with 11 bases of the junction left unmatched. Looked up from germline, CDR1 is SQVTM and CDR2 is ANQGSEA. The CDR3 DNA sequence: TGCAGCGTTAAGAAAGGGACTAGCGGGATAGTTTACGAGCAGTACTTC. This codes for CSVKKGTSGIVYEQYF.

V usage is TRBV7-9 and J usage is TRBJ1-2; 7 nucleotides match TRBD1. This CDR3 is built from 15 residues. V lost 1 base and J lost 9; bases outside the gene matches: 11. The V gene's germline CDR1 is SEHNR and CDR2 FQNEAQ (reference sequence). The CDR3 DNA is TGTGCCAGCAGCTTAGTTTTAGGGGGCAGCCCGCGCTACACCTTC. Its protein is CASSLVLGGSPRYTF.

V usage is TRBV10-3 and J usage is TRBJ1-1; 9 bases map to TRBD1. The J segment lost 3 bases and the V segment lost 11 bases, leaving 10 bases of the junction unmatched. The CDR3 runs to 14 residues. Per germline, CDR1 ENHRY and CDR2 SYGVKD. CDR3 nucleotides: TGTGCCTCTCGGGACAGGGAGACGGACACTGAAGCTTTCTTT. As protein: CASRDRETDTEAFF.

V usage is TRBV7-2 and J usage is TRBJ1-6; D may be TRBD1 (6 bases). Trimming took 2 bases from V and 9 from J, leaving 20 bases between them. In germline, CDR1 is SGHTA, CDR2 FQGNSA. The CDR3 is 17 amino acids. CDR3 protein: CASSLMRQVALGSPLHF. The CDR3 nucleotides read TGTGCCAGCAGCTTAATGAGACAGGTGGCCCTAGGTTCACCCCTCCACTTT.

This rearrangement joins TRBV4-1 to TRBJ1-2; no clear D. The CDR3 loop spans 13 amino acids. Trimming took off 4 bases at V and 2 bases at J, with 8 bases between the two ends. Per the germline V gene, CDR1 is MGHRA and CDR2 is YSYEKL. This CDR3 reads CASSPGKNYGYTF. The CDR3 DNA sequence: TGCGCCAGCAGCCCGGGGAAGAACTATGGCTACACCTTC.

The rearrangement links TRBV28 to TRBJ1-2; 7 bases are shared with TRBD1. Germline-derived CDR1 and CDR2 are MDHEN and SYDVKM. This CDR3 comprises 13 residues. V gave up 10 bases and J gave up 5 bases; unmatched junction bases: 10. In nucleotides, the CDR3 is TGTGCCACCGGAGGGGGCCTTGTATATGGCTACACCTTC. Its translation: CATGGGLVYGYTF.

The chain recombines TRBV7-9 with TRBJ2-5; 8 bases align to TRBD1. The J segment lost 5 bases and the V segment lost 6 bases, leaving 11 bases of the junction unmatched. The CDR3 runs to 15 residues. CDR1 is SEHNR and CDR2 is FQNEAQ in the germline V gene (reference sequence). As DNA, the CDR3 is TGTGCCAGCAGTCGGCTCGACAGGGGAGGTGAGACCCAGTACTTC. Amino acid sequence: CASSRLDRGGETQYF.

The chain combines TRBV28 with TRBJ2-3; 9 nucleotides line up with TRBD1. In germline, CDR1 is MDHEN, CDR2 SYDVKM. With V trimmed by 6 bases and J by 5 bases, 6 bases remained unmatched. This CDR3 has 14 amino acids. The CDR3 sequence is CASSNRGLRDTQYF. The CDR3 DNA follows: TGTGCCAGCAGCAACAGGGGGCTGAGAGATACGCAGTATTTT. The entire variable domain, with the rest obtained from reference TRBV28 and TRBJ2-3, is as follows: DVKVTQSSRYLVKRTGEKVFLECVQDMDHENMFWYRQDPGLGLRLIYFSYDVKMKEKGDIPEGYSVSREKKERFSLILESASTNQTSMYLCASSNRGLRDTQYFGPGTRLTVL.

In its sample, this clone was seen once. The J gene is TRBJ2-1, the V gene TRBV7-6; perhaps TRBD2 as D (5 bases). V was cut by 3 bases and J by 5 bases, with 14 bases left in between. CDR1 and CDR2 from the germline V gene are SGHVS and FNYEAQ. The CDR3 sequence is 15 residues long. The CDR3 here is CASSLSDYKDNEQFF. Here the CDR3 DNA reads TGTGCCAGCAGCTTGAGTGACTACAAGGACAATGAGCAGTTCTTC.

This clone was seen more than once but under ten times. The V and J genes are TRBV4-3 and TRBJ2-1; 7 bases match TRBD2. V gave up 4 bases and J gave up 6 bases; unmatched junction bases: 9. This CDR3 comprises 15 residues. Germline CDR1 LGHNA, CDR2 YSLEER. The CDR3 protein is CASSRRLGGGNEQFF. CDR3 bases: TGCGCCAGCAGCCGCCGCCTGGGGGGGGGCAATGAGCAGTTCTTC.